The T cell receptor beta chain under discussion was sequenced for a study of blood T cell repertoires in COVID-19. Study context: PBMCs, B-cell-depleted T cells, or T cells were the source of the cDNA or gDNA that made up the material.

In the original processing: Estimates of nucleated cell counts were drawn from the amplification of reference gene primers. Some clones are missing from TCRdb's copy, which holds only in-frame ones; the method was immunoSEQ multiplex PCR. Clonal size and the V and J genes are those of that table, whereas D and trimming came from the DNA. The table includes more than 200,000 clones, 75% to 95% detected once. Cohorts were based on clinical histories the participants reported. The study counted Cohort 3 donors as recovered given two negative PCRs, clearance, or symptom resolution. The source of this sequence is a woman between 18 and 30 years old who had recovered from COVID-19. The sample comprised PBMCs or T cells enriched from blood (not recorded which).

The CDR3, as DNA: TGTGCCAGCAGCCATCCGGGACTGCAGAGATATGGCTACACCTTC. Translating it yields CASSHPGLQRYGYTF. The chain is built from TRBV4-2 and TRBJ1-2, with a tentative D call TRBD1 (5 bases). The CDR3 runs 15 residues. In germline, CDR1 is LGHNA, CDR2 YNFKEQ. V was clipped by 3 bases and J by 5 bases, with 16 bases between them.